The entry below describes one T cell receptor beta chain. The antigen is not known. The sample comes from a study of cytomegalovirus exposure and HLA in healthy donors. The wider study: Around 77% of around 400 genotyped donors fell in the Caucasian-associated ancestry cluster. The study's findings and limits: HLA-A and HLA-B allele assignments for most subjects were reportedly predicted accurately using TCR beta sequences. The study flagged some 170 TCR beta chains as cytomegalovirus-associated.

The PCR made use of 60 Vbeta and 13 Jbeta primers. Sequenced by immunoSEQ multiplex PCR; TCRdb stores in-frame clones only, minus some. The data show tens of thousands of clones, nearly 80% seen once. The CDR3 is 16 residues long. In germline, CDR1 is LNHNV, CDR2 YYDKDF (reference sequence). V was pared by 0 bases and J by 8 bases, with 17 bases between. The gene calls are TRBV15 and TRBJ2-1; D is ambiguous. Sequencing input: PBMCs. The clonotype comes from a middle-aged woman in good health and CMV-seronegative. The DNA for the CDR3 is TGTGCCACCAGCAGAGATTTGGCGCGGCCCGGCGATGAGCAGTTCTTC. This codes for CATSRDLARPGDEQFF.